One and the same sample provided the 24 T cell receptor beta chains below, sequenced in a study of CD8 T cells in ankylosing spondylitis. TCRdb reanalysed the 5' RACE reads using MiXCR and keeps one entry per CDR3 protein. In the table there are about 160,000 distinct CDR3 sequences, about 17% of which are singletons. Sequencing was done on a sample of blood, either unsorted or a sorted T cell fraction (not recorded which). These receptors all come from a male donor with ankylosing spondylitis or in good health (not recorded which).

This clonotype was detected only a few times. This sequence joins TRBV6-1 and TRBJ1-2, with 7 bases fitting TRBD1. The trim removed 0 bases at V and 4 bases at J, leaving 2 bases unmatched. This CDR3 has 14 residues. CDR1 is MNHNS, CDR2 SASEGT, per germline. In DNA form, the CDR3 reads TGTGCCAGCAGTGAAGCGGCAGGGGGCTATGGCTACACCTTC. Its protein is CASSEAAGGYGYTF.

This chain joins TRBV20-1 and TRBJ2-7; 7 nucleotides align to TRBD2. The CDR3 loop spans 14 amino acids. V lost 1 base and J lost 1; bases outside the gene matches: 4. Per the germline V gene, CDR1 is DFQATT and CDR2 is SNEGSKA (reference sequence). CDR3 bases: TGCAGTGCTAGAGCCCTAGCGGATTCCTACGAGCAGTACTTC. Encoded protein: CSARALADSYEQYF.

With respect to this clonotype: A much larger clone lies a single base off, so this may be a read error. Likely a read error: the CDR3 ends without its conserved phenylalanine or tryptophan. The chain recombines TRBV5-6 with TRBJ1-1; D is unclear. The CDR3 contains 14 residues. Germline lookup yields CDR1 SGHDT and CDR2 YYEEEE. V was cut by 4 bases and J by 4 bases, with 14 bases left in between. The DNA for the CDR3 is TGTGCCAGCAGCCAGAGGCCCCGGGGCACTGAAGCTTTCCTT. Encoded protein: CASSQRPRGTEAFL.

This clonotype was seen repeatedly, ten times or more. The J gene is TRBJ2-3, the V gene TRBV5-1; TRBD2 might be the D (6 bases). The CDR3 consists of 14 residues. Trimming removed 4 bases at V and 5 bases at J, with 14 bases between. In germline, CDR1 is SGHRS, CDR2 YFSETQ. DNA for the CDR3: TGCGCCAGCAGCCCCCAAAAAGCGGGAGATACGCAGTATTTT. It translates to CASSPQKAGDTQYF.

The table lists this clonotype with many counts. This sequence joins TRBV5-1 and TRBJ2-7; no clear D. The CDR3 contains 15 residues. With 0 bases removed from V and 5 bases from J, the gap between germline ends came to 15 bases. Germline V gene sequence: CDR1 SGHRS, CDR2 YFSETQ. CDR3 sequence reads: CASSLARIRVHEQYF. In nucleotides, the CDR3 is TGCGCCAGCAGCTTGGCCCGGATCCGAGTCCACGAGCAGTACTTC.

The gene calls are TRBV20-1 and TRBJ1-2; 7 bases agree with TRBD1. Germline-derived CDR1 and CDR2 are DFQATT and SNEGSKA (reference sequence). The CDR3 has 12 amino acids. With V trimmed by 7 bases and J by 2 bases, 4 bases remained unmatched. The chain's CDR3 is CSEAGQNYGYTF. The CDR3 bases are TGCAGTGAAGCGGGACAGAACTATGGCTACACCTTC.

The table lists this clonotype with many counts. The chain joins TRBV7-3 to TRBJ1-2; 7 bases align to TRBD1. Germline CDR1 reads SGHTA; CDR2 reads FQGTGA. V was pared by 3 bases and J by 9 bases, with 7 bases of the junction left unmatched. The CDR3 length is 13 residues. The CDR3 DNA follows: TGTGCCAGCAGCTTTTTGGCAGGGGGAAGCTACACCTTC. It translates to CASSFLAGGSYTF.

This clonotype occurred many times. The gene calls are TRBV28 and TRBJ2-7; 8 positions match TRBD2. The junction had 8 bases not matched to a gene; V was cut back by 6 bases and J by 7 bases. Germline V lookup: CDR1 MDHEN, CDR2 SYDVKM. CDR3 length: 13 amino acids. The CDR3 region is CASREAGVREQYF. CDR3 in DNA: TGTGCCAGCAGGGAAGCGGGAGTCAGGGAGCAGTACTTC.

The gene calls are TRBV5-8 and TRBJ2-1; tentatively, D is TRBD2 (6 bases). Trimming pared 5 bases from V and 6 bases from J, leaving 15 bases between. CDR3 length: 14 amino acids. From germline, CDR1 is SGHTS and CDR2 YDEGEE. The DNA for the CDR3 is TGTGCCAGCAGTAATTTGGGACTCCCCAATGAGCAGTTCTTC. The encoded protein is CASSNLGLPNEQFF.

This clonotype appeared a few times. V is TRBV12-3 or TRBV12-4 and J is TRBJ2-6, with TRBD1 matching over 12 bases. With 8 bases clipped from V and 2 bases from J, the junction kept 10 bases outside the gene matches. The CDR3 consists of 18 residues. CDR3 DNA: TGTGCCAGCTCTAAATCCGGGACAGGGGGCGCTGGGGCCAACGTCCTGACTTTC. Protein: CASSKSGTGGAGANVLTF.

This clonotype appeared many times. This sequence joins TRBV12-3 or TRBV12-4 and TRBJ2-4; 7 bases fit TRBD1. This CDR3 has 17 amino acids. Trimming removed 5 bases from V and 0 bases from J; junction bases left unmatched: 10. The CDR3 reads CASSLGTVQLAKNIQYF. CDR3 sequence (DNA): TGTGCCAGCAGTCTCGGGACAGTTCAGCTAGCCAAAAACATTCAGTACTTC.

This clonotype was seen a few times. This chain joins TRBV19 and TRBJ1-4, with a possible D match to TRBD1 (5 bases). Germline values: CDR1 LNHDA, CDR2 SQIVND (reference sequence). The CDR3 is 15 amino acids. With 9 bases removed from V and 4 bases from J, the gap between germline ends came to 18 bases. The CDR3 DNA is TGTGCCAGCGAGTTTGCAGGGCAGAATAATGAAAAACTGTTTTTT. Its protein product is CASEFAGQNNEKLFF. Filled out from reference TRBV19 and TRBJ1-4, the complete variable domain reads DGGITQSPKYLFRKEGQNVTLSCEQNLNHDAMYWYRQDPGQGLRLIYYSQIVNDFQKGDIAEGYSVSREKKESFPLTVTSAQKNPTAFYLCASEFAGQNNEKLFFGSGTQLSVL.

This clonotype was detected many times. CDR3 amino acids: CASTRDYGYTF. CDR3 in DNA: TGTGCCAGCACCCGGGACTATGGCTACACCTTC. The J gene is TRBJ1-2, the V gene TRBV28, with no clear D. The CDR3 is 11 residues long. The V and J ends lost 7 bases and 3 bases respectively, with 6 bases between them. Germline V gives CDR1 MDHEN, CDR2 SYDVKM.

V and J are TRBV12-3 or TRBV12-4 and TRBJ2-3; TRBD1 might be the D (5 bases). Trimming removed 6 bases at V and 5 bases at J, with 12 bases between. The CDR3 length is 13 residues. CDR3: CASSAAGLDTQYF. The CDR3 DNA reads as TGTGCCAGCAGCGCCGCAGGGTTAGATACGCAGTATTTT.

The chain has TRBV12-3 or TRBV12-4 and TRBJ1-5, with D perhaps matching TRBD1 (5 bases). CDR3 size: 12 residues. V lost 9 bases to trimming and J lost 7 bases, with 13 bases between them. The CDR3 DNA reads as TGTGCCAGTGAGGTTGGGGGGCAGCCCCAGCATTTT. Translation: CASEVGGQPQHF.

This chain links TRBV20-1 with TRBJ2-2; 9 positions match TRBD2. The CDR3 sequence is 16 residues long. The germline CDR1 and CDR2 sequences are DFQATT and SNEGSKA (reference sequence). With 3 bases clipped from V and 4 bases from J, the junction kept 9 bases outside the gene matches. CDR3 loop: CSARGASGMGTGELFF. Here the CDR3 DNA reads TGCAGTGCTAGGGGTGCTAGCGGGATGGGCACCGGGGAGCTGTTTTTT.

Concerning this clonotype itself: A much larger clone lies one base from this, so it may be a read error. The chain recombines TRBV20-1 with TRBJ1-2, with 7 bases aligning to TRBD1. The CDR3 extends over 18 amino acids. Germline CDR1 is DFQATT and CDR2 is SNEGSKA (reference sequence). The CDR3 nucleotides are TGCAGTGCTAGCCTTGGCGCGGGACAGCTCCCTTCCGACTATGACTACACCTTC. The encoded protein is CSASLGAGQLPSDYDYTF.

The table lists this clonotype with a count of one. Since a much larger clone is just one base distant, this may be a read error. The chain joins TRBV5-1 to TRBJ2-2; unclear D gene. Looked up from germline, CDR1 is SGHRS and CDR2 is YFSETQ. V was shortened by 2 bases and J by 4 bases, with 12 bases between the two germline ends. The CDR3 spans 15 residues. The CDR3 reads CASSFRAWGTGELFF. Written as DNA, the CDR3 is TGCGCCAGCAGCTTCAGAGCCTGGGGCACCGGGGAGCTGTTTTTT.

V is TRBV5-1 and J is TRBJ2-7, with D perhaps TRBD1 or TRBD2 (5 bases each). CDR1 SGHRS and CDR2 YFSETQ come from the germline V gene. This CDR3 comprises 14 residues. Trimming pared 1 base from V and 7 bases from J, leaving 15 bases between. The DNA for the CDR3 is TGCGCCAGCAGCTTGAGTGGGGACCTCGGGGAGCAGTACTTC. Translated, it gives CASSLSGDLGEQYF.

Ten or more counts support this clonotype. The chain has TRBV10-3 and TRBJ2-2, with unresolved D. The V gene's germline CDR1 is ENHRY and CDR2 SYGVKD. The CDR3 loop spans 13 amino acids. The V gene lost 3 bases and the J gene lost 3 bases, with 5 bases spanning the gap. As DNA, the CDR3 is TGTGCCATCAGTGACCCGGACACCGGGGAGCTGTTTTTT. Protein product: CAISDPDTGELFF.

The rearrangement uses TRBV7-9 and TRBJ2-5; D may be TRBD2 (6 bases). Trimming took 1 base from V and 7 from J, leaving 13 bases between them. Germline V gene data show CDR1 as SEHNR and CDR2 as FQNEAQ (reference sequence). CDR3 size: 14 residues. This chain's CDR3 is CASSLGLVPGTQYF. Here the CDR3 DNA reads TGTGCCAGCAGCTTAGGACTAGTCCCAGGGACCCAGTACTTC.

Note on this clonotype: An end of the junction does not agree with germline; a read error may underlie this. This chain uses TRBV7-6 with TRBJ2-6; 8 bases fit TRBD1. Germline-derived CDR1 and CDR2 are SGHVS and FNYEAQ. The CDR3 has 12 amino acids. The CDR3 reads CASSLHSGGMAF. The CDR3 nucleotides read TGTGCCAGCAGCCTCCATTCAGGGGGCATGGCTTTC.

This clonotype came up many times. This rearrangement joins TRBV5-1 to TRBJ2-2; 10 bases line up with TRBD2. This CDR3 contains 16 residues. The J segment lost 6 bases and the V segment lost 1 base, leaving 6 bases of the junction unmatched. Germline lookup yields CDR1 SGHRS and CDR2 YFSETQ. Written as DNA, the CDR3 is TGCGCCAGCAGCTTGACGTCTAGCGGGAGCTCCGGGGAGCTGTTTTTT. Protein sequence: CASSLTSSGSSGELFF.

This clonotype was counted many times. The chain joins TRBV20-1 to TRBJ1-5, with 8 bases matching TRBD1. The CDR3 spans 14 residues. CDR1 DFQATT and CDR2 SNEGSKA come from the germline V gene (reference sequence). V dropped 7 bases and J dropped 7; count of bases not matched to a gene: 12. CDR3 DNA: TGCAGTGGTCAAGAGGGACAGGCGGGACAGCCCCAGCATTTT. It translates to CSGQEGQAGQPQHF.